This record covers a single TCR beta chain. What it binds is not known. This sample stems from a study of cytomegalovirus exposure and HLA in healthy donors. General study results and limits: One later analysis, an examination of the 100 to 150 validation repertoires, found that first-cohort TCR clusters tended to co-occur in them. A list of 164 TCR beta chains associated with cytomegalovirus was given.

This table comes from immunoSEQ multiplex PCR, and its TCRdb copy is limited to in-frame clones, with some not included. The sample lists over 200,000 clones; 83% were seen once. Separate from the roughly 710-subject first cohort, the approximately 120-subject validation cohort was the one that the donors belonged to. The trim removed 7 bases at V and 3 bases at J, leaving 15 bases unmatched. The length of the CDR3 is 17 residues. Germline-derived CDR1 and CDR2 are MDHEN and SYDVKM. This receptor was taken from a woman between 18 and 29 years old in good health and CMV-seronegative. Sequencing was performed on PBMCs. The chain is built from TRBV28 and TRBJ2-7; 10 bases align to TRBD2. This chain's CDR3 is CASTIGGLAGEGYEQYF. CDR3 sequence (DNA): TGTGCCAGCACCATTGGGGGGCTAGCGGGAGAAGGCTACGAGCAGTACTTC.